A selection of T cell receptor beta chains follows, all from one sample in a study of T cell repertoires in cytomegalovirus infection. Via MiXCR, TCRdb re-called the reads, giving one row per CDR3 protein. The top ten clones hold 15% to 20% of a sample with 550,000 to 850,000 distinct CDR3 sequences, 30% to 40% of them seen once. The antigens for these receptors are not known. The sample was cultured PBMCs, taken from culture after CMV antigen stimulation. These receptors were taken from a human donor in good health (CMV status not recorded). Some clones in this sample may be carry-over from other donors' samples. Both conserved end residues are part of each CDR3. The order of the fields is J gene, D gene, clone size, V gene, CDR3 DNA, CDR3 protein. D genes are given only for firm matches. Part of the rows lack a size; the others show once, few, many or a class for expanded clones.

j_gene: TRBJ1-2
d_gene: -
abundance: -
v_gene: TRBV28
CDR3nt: TGTGCCAGCAGTCCCACCCGAACCTATGGCTACACCTTC
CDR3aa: CASSPTRTYGYTF

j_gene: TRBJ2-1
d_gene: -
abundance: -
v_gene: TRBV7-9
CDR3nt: TGTGCCAGCAGCCTCCGATCGGGGGACTTTAGCAATGAGCAGTTCTTC
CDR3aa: CASSLRSGDFSNEQFF

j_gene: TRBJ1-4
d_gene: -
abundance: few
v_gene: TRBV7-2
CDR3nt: TGTGCCAGCAGCTTAGGGGTCACAACAGGGTTTAATGAAAAACTGTTTTTT
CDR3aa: CASSLGVTTGFNEKLFF

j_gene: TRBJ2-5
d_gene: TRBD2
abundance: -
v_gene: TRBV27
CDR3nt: TGTGCCAGCAGTGCCCCGCGAAGCGGGGGGAGAGAGACCCAGTACTTC
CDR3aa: CASSAPRSGGRETQYF

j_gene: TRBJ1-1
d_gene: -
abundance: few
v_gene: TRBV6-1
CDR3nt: TGTGCCAGCAATACACCGGGGACCACTGAAGCTTTCTTT
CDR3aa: CASNTPGTTEAFF

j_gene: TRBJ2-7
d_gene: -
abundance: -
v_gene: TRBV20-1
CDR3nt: TGCAGTGCTAGAGTCCCGGGTAGCTCCTACGAGCAGTACTTC
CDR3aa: CSARVPGSSYEQYF

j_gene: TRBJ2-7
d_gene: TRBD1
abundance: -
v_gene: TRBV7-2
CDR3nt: TGTGCCAGCAGCCGAGGACAGGGTGAAGCTTACGAGCAGTACTTC
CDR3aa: CASSRGQGEAYEQYF

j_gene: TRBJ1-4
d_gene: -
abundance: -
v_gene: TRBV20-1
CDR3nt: TGCAGTGCTAGAGGGGCGGGGTTTGAAAAACTGTTTTTT
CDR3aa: CSARGAGFEKLFF

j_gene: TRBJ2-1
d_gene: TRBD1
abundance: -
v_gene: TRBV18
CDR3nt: TGTGCCAGCTCACCTAAGGACAGGGGTGAAATCAATGAGCAGTTCTTC
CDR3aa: CASSPKDRGEINEQFF

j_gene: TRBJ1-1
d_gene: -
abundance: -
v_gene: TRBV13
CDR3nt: TGTGCCAGCAGCTTAGGGGTTCAAGCTTTCTTT
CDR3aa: CASSLGVQAFF

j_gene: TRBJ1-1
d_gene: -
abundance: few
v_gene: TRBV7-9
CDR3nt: TGTGCCAGCAGCTTAGCGTGGGGGGCAGCTTTCTTT
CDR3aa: CASSLAWGAAFF

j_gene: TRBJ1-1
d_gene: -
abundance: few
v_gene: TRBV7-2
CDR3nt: TGTGCCAGCAGCTTTCACAGGGTTGAGAGGACTGAAGCTTTCTTT
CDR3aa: CASSFHRVERTEAFF

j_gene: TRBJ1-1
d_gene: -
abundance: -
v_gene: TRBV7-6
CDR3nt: TGTGCCAGCAGCCAGACAAGCGCGGGACAAAAGAACACTGAAGCTTTCTTT
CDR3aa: CASSQTSAGQKNTEAFF

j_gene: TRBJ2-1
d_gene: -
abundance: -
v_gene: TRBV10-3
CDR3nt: TGTGCCATCAGTGAGTCGGCAGGGGGGCCCAATGAGCAGTTCTTC
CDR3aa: CAISESAGGPNEQFF

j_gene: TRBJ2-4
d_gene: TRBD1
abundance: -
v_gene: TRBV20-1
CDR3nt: TGCAGTGCCAGAGGGACAGGGGGCGTTAAAAACATTCAGTACTTC
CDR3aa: CSARGTGGVKNIQYF

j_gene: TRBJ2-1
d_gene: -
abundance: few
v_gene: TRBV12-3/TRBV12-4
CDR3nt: TGTGCCAGCATTAGGTGGGGGGCTAGGAGTGAGCAGTTCTTC
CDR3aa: CASIRWGARSEQFF

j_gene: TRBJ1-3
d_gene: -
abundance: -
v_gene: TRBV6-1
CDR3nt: TGTGCCAGCAGTTTGGGCAGCCCGATCAACTCTGGAAACACCATATATTTT
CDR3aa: CASSLGSPINSGNTIYF

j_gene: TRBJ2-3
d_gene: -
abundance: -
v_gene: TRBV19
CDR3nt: TGTGCCACGGGGGATCCGGGCACAGATACGCAGTATTTT
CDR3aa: CATGDPGTDTQYF

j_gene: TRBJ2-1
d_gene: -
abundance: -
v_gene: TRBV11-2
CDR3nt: TGTGCCAGCAGCTTGCGTACTACTTACAATGAGCAGTTCTTC
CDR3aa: CASSLRTTYNEQFF

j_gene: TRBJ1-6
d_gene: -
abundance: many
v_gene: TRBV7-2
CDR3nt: TGTGCCAGCAGCTCAGGCCTTAGGTCACCCCTCCACTTT
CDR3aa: CASSSGLRSPLHF

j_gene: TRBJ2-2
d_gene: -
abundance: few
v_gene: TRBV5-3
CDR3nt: TGTGCCAGCAGCTTGTGGGGGTTGACCGGGGAGCTGTTTTTT
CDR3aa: CASSLWGLTGELFF

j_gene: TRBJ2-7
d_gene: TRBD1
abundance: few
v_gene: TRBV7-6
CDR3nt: TGTGCCAGCAGCCTCCGACAGGGGGAATCCTACGAGCAGTACTTC
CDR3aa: CASSLRQGESYEQYF

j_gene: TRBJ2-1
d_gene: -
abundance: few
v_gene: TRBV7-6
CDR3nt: TGTGCCAGCAGCTTATTGGGACAAGTTCACTCCTACAATGAGCAGTTCTTC
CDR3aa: CASSLLGQVHSYNEQFF

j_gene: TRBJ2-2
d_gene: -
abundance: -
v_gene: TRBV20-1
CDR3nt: TGCAGTGCTAGTGCTGGCGCCGTCCGAGGCGGGGAGCTGTTTTTT
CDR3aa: CSASAGAVRGGELFF

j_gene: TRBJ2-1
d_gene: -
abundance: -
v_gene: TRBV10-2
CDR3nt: TGCGCCAGCAGTCCGGCCCTCCCTGGCTCCTACAATGAGCAGTTCTTC
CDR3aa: CASSPALPGSYNEQFF

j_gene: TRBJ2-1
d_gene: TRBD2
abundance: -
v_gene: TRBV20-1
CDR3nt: TGCAGTGCTGCGGGGGGGAGAGGCGGGGGGGCTTACAATGAGCAGTTCTTC
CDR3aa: CSAAGGRGGGAYNEQFF

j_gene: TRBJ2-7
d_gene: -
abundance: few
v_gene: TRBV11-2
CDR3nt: TGTGCCAGCAGCTCCTCAGGTCCTCGCGAGCAGTACTTC
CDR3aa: CASSSSGPREQYF

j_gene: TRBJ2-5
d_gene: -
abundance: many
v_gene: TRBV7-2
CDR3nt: TGTGCCAGCAGCCAAGGGAATCAAGAGACCCAGTACTTC
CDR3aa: CASSQGNQETQYF

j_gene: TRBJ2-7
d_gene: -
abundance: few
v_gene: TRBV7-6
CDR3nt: TGTGCCAGCAGCTTAGAACGGAAAGAGCAGTACTTC
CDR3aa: CASSLERKEQYF

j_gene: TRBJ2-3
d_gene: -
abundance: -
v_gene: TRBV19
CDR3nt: TGTTCCTCGGCGGGGGCCCACACAGATACGCAGTATTTT
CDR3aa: CSSAGAHTDTQYF

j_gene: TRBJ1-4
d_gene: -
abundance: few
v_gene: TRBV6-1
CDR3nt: TGTGCCAGCAGTGAAGGGGGGTACGATGAAAAACTGTTTTTT
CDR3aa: CASSEGGYDEKLFF

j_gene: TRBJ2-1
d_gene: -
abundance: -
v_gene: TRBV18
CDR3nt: TGTGCCAGCTCACCGCCGACAGGAGCCAATGAGCAGTTCTTC
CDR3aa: CASSPPTGANEQFF

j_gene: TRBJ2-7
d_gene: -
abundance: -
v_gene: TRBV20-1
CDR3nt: TGCAGTGCTAGGTTGCAGGGGGGAACCTACGAGCAGTACTTC
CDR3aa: CSARLQGGTYEQYF

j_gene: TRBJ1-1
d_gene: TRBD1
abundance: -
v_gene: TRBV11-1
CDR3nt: TGTGCCAGCAGCATCCTGACAGGGCTCATGAACACTGAAGCTTTCTTT
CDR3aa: CASSILTGLMNTEAFF

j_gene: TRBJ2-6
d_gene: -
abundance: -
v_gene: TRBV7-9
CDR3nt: TGTGCCAGCAGCTCGACAGTTTTCCCCGGGGCCAACGTCCTGACTTTC
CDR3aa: CASSSTVFPGANVLTF

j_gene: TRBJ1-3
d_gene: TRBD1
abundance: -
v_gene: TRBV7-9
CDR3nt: TGTGCCAGCAGAACGGACAGGGCAGGAAACACCATATATTTT
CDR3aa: CASRTDRAGNTIYF